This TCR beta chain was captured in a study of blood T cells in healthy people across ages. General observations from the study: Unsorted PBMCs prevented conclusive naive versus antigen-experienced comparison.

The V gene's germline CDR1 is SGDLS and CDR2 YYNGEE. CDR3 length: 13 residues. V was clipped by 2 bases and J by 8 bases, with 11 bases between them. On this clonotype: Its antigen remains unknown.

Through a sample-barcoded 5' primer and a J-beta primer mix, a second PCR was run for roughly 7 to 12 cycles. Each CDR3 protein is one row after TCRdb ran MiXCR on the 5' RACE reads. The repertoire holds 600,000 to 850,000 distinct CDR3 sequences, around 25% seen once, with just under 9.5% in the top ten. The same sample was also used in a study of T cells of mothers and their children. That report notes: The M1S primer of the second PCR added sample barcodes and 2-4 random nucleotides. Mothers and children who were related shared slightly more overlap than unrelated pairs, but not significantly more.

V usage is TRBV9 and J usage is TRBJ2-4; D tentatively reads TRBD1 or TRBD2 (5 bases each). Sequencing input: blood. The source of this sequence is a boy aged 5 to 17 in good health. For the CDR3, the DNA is TGTGCCAGCAGCGTGGGACCCGTTGACATTCAGTACTTC. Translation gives CASSVGPVDIQYF.